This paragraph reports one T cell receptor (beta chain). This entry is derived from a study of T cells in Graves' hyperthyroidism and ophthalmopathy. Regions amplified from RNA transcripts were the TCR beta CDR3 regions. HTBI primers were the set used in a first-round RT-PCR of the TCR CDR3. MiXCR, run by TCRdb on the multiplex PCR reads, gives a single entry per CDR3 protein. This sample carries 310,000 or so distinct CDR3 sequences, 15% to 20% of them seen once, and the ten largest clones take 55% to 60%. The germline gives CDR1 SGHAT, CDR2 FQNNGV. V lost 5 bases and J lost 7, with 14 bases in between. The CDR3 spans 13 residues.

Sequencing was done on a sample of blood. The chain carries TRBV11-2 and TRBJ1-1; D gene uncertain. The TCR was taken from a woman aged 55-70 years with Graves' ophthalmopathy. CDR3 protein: CASSQGSVSEAFF. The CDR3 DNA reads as TGTGCCAGCAGCCAAGGATCCGTAAGTGAAGCTTTCTTT.